The TCR beta chain under discussion was sequenced for a study of T cell responses to AZD1222 COVID-19 vaccine (dated by TCRdb to the early 2020s). Turning to the overall study: AZD1222 recipients with second doses at about 4 weeks or about 12 weeks were pooled, because spike-specific TCR depth and breadth did not differ between schedules. A total of about 230 trial participants underwent TCR sequencing, of whom roughly 210 received two doses of AZD1222 and around 25 received two doses of the MenACWY control vaccine. Trial participants were enrolled by age into subgroups of 18-55, 56-69 and 70-plus years, and 148, 28 and 57 TCR-sequenced participants, respectively, were included in these subgroups. The paper as a whole reports these results and caveats: The 56-69-year group was small, and its depth increase did not reach significance, likely because of low power. Conclusions about previously exposed vaccinees are limited, since just six AZD1222 recipients were seropositive for SARS-CoV-2 at baseline. No day 14 peak-response samples were available, so repertoires were characterized only after the peak T cell response. The whole spike protein was spanned by vaccine-associated CD4 TCRs, and dominant responses were seen in regions 160-218 and 743-854. Spike-specific TCR breadth and depth rose significantly after two AZD1222 doses compared with day 0 and with MenACWY recipients. Reportedly, close to half of the unique spike-specific TCRs recognized epitopes lying outside the regions that are mutated in the B.1.351 and B.1.1.7 variants. Participants were mostly white British, with more females than males. The authors suggested clonal diversity may have been underestimated.

The CDR3 regions of human TCRbeta chains were analyzed by immunosequencing. Per the source publication's procedure: Repertoire TCRs were checked for matches against a reference library of SARS-CoV-2-specific TCRs that had been generated using the MIRA antigen-specificity platform. Breadth was defined as the fraction of unique TCRs that were SARS-CoV-2-associated, and depth was defined as the fraction of total T cells that were SARS-CoV-2-associated. Using the MIRA data, each spike-specific TCR was mapped to the spike region that the TCR reacts to and placed in a CD4 or CD8 class. Log10-transformed breadth and depth values were compared by one-way ANOVA with Sidak's multiple comparisons tests. In its TCRdb copy, this immuneACCESS table keeps in-frame sequences only and misses some clones. Where compared with another copy, unresolved V genes explain less than half of these, and the others have no known cause. V and J calls and clone size are copied from that table; D and trimming were computed from the DNA. The sample table lists around 100,000 clones, 80% to 95% of them with a count of one. Approximately 1.2% of the sample is held by the ten biggest clonotypes.

The label giving this sample's time point can be read as: baseline before first vaccination. The vaccinee samples were drawn from two UK trials, COV001 and COV002, one of which was a single-blind randomized controlled phase 2/3 trial testing AZD1222 (ChAdOx1 nCoV-19) in healthy adults. For TCRbeta chain sequencing, PBMC samples from trial participants were taken at day 0 and at day 28 after the second dose. The CDR3 holds 15 amino acids from the cysteine to the phenylalanine. The entry retains the CDR3 DNA only, 45 bases that are in frame from base 1. V loses 7 bases, J loses 0 bases, and the germline ends lie 13 bases apart. CDR1 and CDR2, looked up from the germline V gene (reference sequence), are LNHDA and SQIVND. A note on this clone: Its antigen remains unidentified. No much larger clonotype is one base removed from it; base qualities were not supplied.

The specimen comprised peripheral blood, sampled on day 0 of AZD1222 vaccination. The receptor comes from an adult in good health. The receptor chain draws on TRBV19 and TRBJ1-3; no D gene can be assigned with confidence. The CDR3: CASTIQRNSGNTIYF. Read as DNA, the sequence is TGTGCCAGTACTATCCAGCGTAACTCTGGAAACACCATATATTTT.